This T cell receptor beta chain is from a study of T cells in Graves' hyperthyroidism and ophthalmopathy. RNA transcripts gave rise to amplified TCR beta CDR3 regions. The primer set for the first-round RT-PCR of the TCR CDR3 was HTBI. MiXCR, run by TCRdb on the multiplex PCR reads, gives a single entry per CDR3 protein. The sample carries about 700,000 distinct CDR3 sequences, 12% to 15% recorded once. General study points: A 13 V-J signature model discriminated ophthalmopathy versus stable hyperthyroidism.

This clonotype was detected many times. Antigen unknown. Diagnosis relied on clinical symptoms, serum thyroxine and TRAb, thyroid ultrasound and orbital computed tomography. The CDR3 length is 13 residues. Germline-derived CDR1 and CDR2 are MNHNS and SASEGT. Trimming shortened V by 2 bases and J by 5 bases, and 10 bases separated the two germline ends. Sequencing was done on a sample of blood. This chain joins TRBV6-1 and TRBJ2-7; D is ambiguous. This receptor was taken from a woman younger than 30 with Graves' hyperthyroidism. The CDR3 region is CASSESGWHEQYF. DNA for the CDR3: TGTGCCAGCAGTGAAAGTGGGTGGCACGAGCAGTACTTC.